This is a list of T cell receptor beta chains from one sample in a study of OX40 agonist ivuxolimab in advanced cancers. Produced via immunoSEQ multiplex PCR; TCRdb's table is partial and in-frame only. The table has approximately 40,000 clones, around 82% seen once. This specimen consisted of CD4+ or CD8+ T cells sorted from blood, obtained in a trial of the OX40 agonist ivuxolimab. The receptor source for this set is an adult with an advanced solid tumor such as melanoma, head and neck, liver or kidney cancer. Each CDR3 is given with its conserved first and last residue. A D gene is named only where the DNA matches it firmly. Rows may omit the clone size; those that give it use once, few, many or a size class.

d_gene | j_gene | abundance | v_gene | CDR3nt | CDR3aa
TRBD1 | TRBJ1-4 | once | TRBV30 | TGTGCCTGGGGCTCCGGGACAGCACATGAAAAACTGTTTTTT | CAWGSGTAHEKLFF
TRBD1 | TRBJ1-5 | - | TRBV29-1 | TGCAGCGTACAGGGGGACGATCAGCCCCAGCATTTT | CSVQGDDQPQHF
- | TRBJ1-4 | - | TRBV29-1 | TGCAGCGTTGGGGCGTATGGGGAAAAACTGTTTTTT | CSVGAYGEKLFF
- | TRBJ1-5 | - | TRBV27 | TGTGCCAGCAGTTTATCGGGGACAAATCTCCGGGATTATAGCAATCAGCCCCAGCATTTT | CASSLSGTNLRDYSNQPQHF
TRBD1 | TRBJ1-5 | few | TRBV19 | TGTGCCAGTAGTATGGGGACAGGCCTTAATCAGCCCCAGCATTTT | CASSMGTGLNQPQHF
- | TRBJ1-1 | - | TRBV14 | TGTGCCAGCAGCCAAGCAGGAGCTCTTAACACTGAAGCTTTCTTT | CASSQAGALNTEAFF
TRBD1 | TRBJ1-2 | - | TRBV5-1 | TGCGCCAGCAGCGCCGGGACAGGGGGCTTTGGCTACACCTTC | CASSAGTGGFGYTF
- | TRBJ2-1 | - | TRBV15 | TGTGCCACCAGCAGCACTCCCTACAATGAGCAGTTCTTC | CATSSTPYNEQFF
- | TRBJ2-5 | - | TRBV20-1 | TGCAGTGCTTGGAAAGAGACCCAGTACTTC | CSAWKETQYF
- | TRBJ2-5 | - | TRBV5-1 | TGCGCCAGCAGCCCCGGGGAGACCCAGTACTTC | CASSPGETQYF
- | TRBJ2-7 | - | TRBV18 | TGTGCCAGCTCACCACAAGGCACTACCTACGAGCAGTACTTC | CASSPQGTTYEQYF
- | TRBJ1-1 | - | TRBV7-2 | TGTGCCAGCAGCTTGACCGGGGGCACTGAAGCTTTCTTT | CASSLTGGTEAFF
TRBD1 | TRBJ2-7 | few | TRBV6-6 | TGTGCCAGCAGTTACGGGGACAGGGGCTTATCCTACGAGCAGTACTTC | CASSYGDRGLSYEQYF
- | TRBJ2-3 | few | TRBV27 | TGTGCCAGCAGTTTAGGACACACCGGCACAGATACGCAGTATTTT | CASSLGHTGTDTQYF
- | TRBJ1-4 | - | TRBV19 | TGTGCCAGTACCCCCTCGAGACAGCGAGTTGCAACTAATGAAAAACTGTTTTTT | CASTPSRQRVATNEKLFF
- | TRBJ2-7 | - | TRBV27 | TGTGCCAGCAGTTTGGGTGCGAGCTACGAGCAGTACTTC | CASSLGASYEQYF
- | TRBJ1-1 | - | TRBV19 | TGTGCCAGTAGTCCTTTAGGGAGGGAAGCTTTCTTT | CASSPLGREAFF
- | TRBJ2-7 | - | TRBV11-2 | TGTGCCAGCAGCTTAGTGGTGACAGGGAGGTCCTACGAGCAGTACTTC | CASSLVVTGRSYEQYF
TRBD1 | TRBJ1-2 | - | TRBV2 | TGTGCCAGCACCGAAGGGGACAGCTTACTCTATGGCTACACCTTC | CASTEGDSLLYGYTF
- | TRBJ1-2 | few | TRBV2 | TGTGCCAGCAGTTTATCGCTTGAGGGTTGGGGCTACACCTTC | CASSLSLEGWGYTF
TRBD1 | TRBJ1-2 | - | TRBV6-5 | TGTGCCAGCACCGACAGGGCTAGGACTAACTATGGCTACACCTTC | CASTDRARTNYGYTF
- | TRBJ1-5 | - | TRBV27 | TGTGCCAGCTCGGGTCTCGGACAGCTTAGCAATCAGCCCCAGCATTTT | CASSGLGQLSNQPQHF
TRBD2 | TRBJ2-1 | - | TRBV30 | TGTGCCTGGAGTCGGGGCGGCGGGAGGGTAGACAATGAGCAGTTCTTC | CAWSRGGGRVDNEQFF
- | TRBJ1-5 | - | TRBV19 | TGTGCCAGTAGTATGACGGGCGGTGGCAATCAGCCCCAGCATTTT | CASSMTGGGNQPQHF
- | TRBJ1-2 | - | TRBV5-5 | TGTGCCAGCAGCTTCCTGCCACAGCTGAATAACTATGGCTACACCTTC | CASSFLPQLNNYGYTF
- | TRBJ1-2 | - | TRBV7-6 | TGTGCCAGCAGCCCTAACTCAGGGGAGGGTGGCTACACCTTC | CASSPNSGEGGYTF
- | TRBJ1-2 | - | TRBV5-1 | TGCGCCAGCAGCTTGGAGGCGGGAGGGCTTAACTATGGCTACACCTTC | CASSLEAGGLNYGYTF
- | TRBJ2-5 | medium-sized | TRBV19 | TGTGCCAGTATGGGACAACCGTGGGAGACCCAGTACTTC | CASMGQPWETQYF
- | TRBJ1-1 | - | TRBV14 | TGTGCCAGCAGCCTTCTGTCACCAGGGAACACTGAAGCTTTCTTT | CASSLLSPGNTEAFF
TRBD1 | TRBJ2-7 | - | TRBV28 | TGTGCCAGCAGTAACCAAGGACAGGGGGCTTACGAGCAGTACTTC | CASSNQGQGAYEQYF
TRBD1 | TRBJ2-1 | - | TRBV2 | TGTGCGATCGCCGGGACAGGGTACAATGAGCAGTTCTTC | CAIAGTGYNEQFF
- | TRBJ1-1 | - | TRBV5-4 | TGTGCCAGCTCCCGCCGGGAGGGCCAAGAAGCTTTCTTT | CASSRREGQEAFF
TRBD1 | TRBJ2-1 | few | TRBV10-2 | TGCGCCAGCTTACAGGGGAATGAGCAGTTCTTC | CASLQGNEQFF
- | TRBJ2-1 | - | TRBV27 | TGTGCCAGCAGCTCCCCTTTCGGGCAGTTCTTC | CASSSPFGQFF
TRBD1 | TRBJ1-1 | - | TRBV5-1 | TGCGCCAGCAGCTCGGGACAGGGGGTTACCACTGAAGCTTTCTTT | CASSSGQGVTTEAFF
- | TRBJ1-1 | - | TRBV30 | TGTGCCTGGAGTGCCTGGTCAGGGGCTGAAGCTTTCTTT | CAWSAWSGAEAFF
- | TRBJ1-1 | - | TRBV11-2 | TGTGCCAGCAGCTTAGCAAGGGACGGACTGAACACTGAAGCTTTCTTT | CASSLARDGLNTEAFF
- | TRBJ1-1 | - | TRBV7-2 | TGTGCCAGCAGCTTAGACGGGACGGCGGACACTGAAGCTTTCTTT | CASSLDGTADTEAFF
- | TRBJ1-1 | - | TRBV6-5 | TGTGCCAGCAGTTACCTGACAGGAAACACTGAAGCTTTCTTT | CASSYLTGNTEAFF